Listed below are T cell receptor beta chains from one sample, sequenced in a study of T cells after yellow fever vaccination. TCRdb ran MiXCR on the 5' RACE reads and lists one entry per CDR3 protein. The sample includes some 290,000 distinct CDR3 sequences, approximately 11% seen only once; the top ten take about 3%. The material sequenced was CD4+ T cells sorted from PBMCs, taken 45 days after the yellow fever booster vaccination. These receptors were obtained from a man aged 18 to 35 who received the YFV17D yellow fever vaccine. CDR3s include the opening cysteine and the closing phenylalanine or tryptophan. A D gene is named only where the DNA matches it firmly. Only part of the rows carry a size: once, few, many, or a class if the clone is expanded.

D	V	J	size	CDR3	DNA
.	TRBV18	TRBJ2-4	few	CASSLGSQMGIQYF	TGTGCCAGCTCACTCGGATCTCAAATGGGCATTCAGTACTTC
.	TRBV7-3	TRBJ2-7	.	CASSAREGDEQYF	TGTGCCAGCAGCGCCAGGGAGGGGGACGAGCAGTACTTC
.	TRBV4-2	TRBJ1-2	.	CASSQALAGTSYGYTF	TGTGCCAGCAGCCAAGCATTAGCGGGCACAAGCTATGGCTACACCTTC
.	TRBV7-2	TRBJ2-5	many	CASSAGWLETQYF	TGTGCCAGCAGCGCGGGGTGGTTGGAGACCCAGTACTTC
TRBD1	TRBV20-1	TRBJ2-3	few	CSARRDRDFTDTQYF	TGCAGTGCCCGGAGGGACAGGGATTTCACAGATACGCAGTATTTT
.	TRBV24-1	TRBJ1-2	few	CATSAGQEYGYTF	TGTGCCACCAGTGCGGGGCAGGAATATGGCTACACCTTC
.	TRBV20-1	TRBJ2-2	.	CSARETSTGELFF	TGCAGTGCTAGAGAGACTTCGACCGGGGAGCTGTTTTTT
.	TRBV4-1	TRBJ2-5	.	CASSPRGSGTQYF	TGCGCCAGCAGTCCCCGGGGTTCCGGGACCCAGTACTTC
TRBD1	TRBV7-2	TRBJ1-4	few	CASRNRGDEKLFF	TGTGCCAGCAGGAACAGGGGCGATGAAAAACTGTTTTTT
.	TRBV30	TRBJ1-5	few	CAWRHSNQPQHF	TGTGCCTGGAGGCATAGCAATCAGCCCCAGCATTTT
.	TRBV30	TRBJ1-6	.	CAWRSSYNSPLHF	TGTGCCTGGAGGAGCTCCTATAATTCACCCCTCCACTTT
TRBD1	TRBV7-9	TRBJ2-6	.	CASSNPRRDSYSGANVLTF	TGTGCCAGCAGCAATCCAAGAAGGGACAGCTACTCTGGGGCCAACGTCCTGACTTTC
.	TRBV4-2	TRBJ2-2	.	CASSQEGQPNTGELFF	TGTGCCAGCAGCCAAGAAGGACAGCCGAACACCGGGGAGCTGTTTTTT
TRBD2	TRBV5-1	TRBJ2-1	few	CASSPVAGGLYEQFF	TGCGCCAGCAGCCCCGTAGCGGGGGGGCTGTATGAGCAGTTCTTC
.	TRBV5-5	TRBJ1-1	few	CASSLSPPAGAGHTEAFF	TGTGCCAGCAGCTTGTCTCCACCAGCAGGAGCAGGGCACACTGAAGCTTTCTTT
TRBD2	TRBV6-5	TRBJ2-5	many	CASSYAGGRETQYF	TGTGCCAGCAGTTACGCGGGGGGCAGGGAGACCCAGTACTTC
TRBD1	TRBV7-9	TRBJ2-2	.	CASSPRQGSNTGELFF	TGTGCCAGCAGCCCACGACAGGGGTCGAACACCGGGGAGCTGTTTTTT
.	TRBV3-1	TRBJ1-4	many	CASSHLSGEKLFF	TGTGCCAGCAGCCACTTATCGGGTGAAAAACTGTTTTTT
.	TRBV6-5	TRBJ1-2	.	CASAGNNYGYTF	TGTGCCAGCGCCGGGAATAACTATGGCTACACCTTC
.	TRBV20-1	TRBJ1-6	many	CSALGGTAGSPLHF	TGCAGTGCTTTAGGGGGGACGGCGGGTTCACCCCTCCACTTT
.	TRBV5-1	TRBJ1-1	.	CASSWGHTSGTEAFF	TGCGCCAGCAGCTGGGGTCATACCTCGGGCACTGAAGCTTTCTTT
.	TRBV2	TRBJ2-2	.	CASTLTTGELFF	TGTGCCAGCACCTTAACTACCGGAGAGCTGTTTTTT
.	TRBV14	TRBJ1-1	.	CASSQYGHITEAFF	TGTGCCAGCAGCCAATACGGGCATATCACTGAAGCTTTCTTT
.	TRBV7-9	TRBJ1-1	.	CASSLAHRGSRNTEAFF	TGTGCCAGCAGCTTAGCGCATCGGGGGTCGAGGAACACTGAAGCTTTCTTT
.	TRBV29-1	TRBJ2-1	few	CSVEVGGHEQFF	TGCAGCGTTGAGGTGGGGGGTCATGAGCAGTTCTTC
TRBD2	TRBV7-6	TRBJ2-2	few	CASRASGGISGELFF	TGTGCCAGCAGAGCTAGCGGGGGGATCTCCGGGGAGCTGTTTTTT
.	TRBV5-4	TRBJ2-5	many	CASSLWQETQYF	TGTGCCAGCAGCTTGTGGCAGGAGACCCAGTACTTC
.	TRBV5-1	TRBJ2-7	.	CASRTGPDSYEQYF	TGCGCCAGCAGGACAGGTCCTGATTCCTACGAGCAGTACTTC
.	TRBV29-1	TRBJ1-2	few	CSVEGGYGYTF	TGCAGCGTTGAGGGGGGGTATGGCTACACCTTC
.	TRBV6-6	TRBJ2-1	few	CASTLTRLTEQFF	TGTGCCAGCACCCTGACTAGATTGACTGAGCAGTTCTTC
.	TRBV20-1	TRBJ1-6	.	CSAPDRDHHFF	TGCAGTGCCCCGGACCGAGATCACCATTTTTTT
.	TRBV18	TRBJ1-5	few	CASSPGEFQPQHF	TGTGCCAGCTCCCCCGGGGAGTTTCAGCCCCAGCATTTT
.	TRBV20-1	TRBJ2-5	few	CSASGASEETQYF	TGCAGTGCTAGTGGGGCTAGCGAAGAGACCCAGTACTTC